Listed below are T cell receptor beta chains from one sample, sequenced in a study of neoadjuvant anti-PD-1 for oral cavity cancer. Repertoires were generated with immunoSEQ multiplex PCR, while TCRdb's copy carries only in-frame clones and drops some. The repertoire holds some 8,200 clones, with about three quarters as singletons. The sample here was PBMCs, taken after nivolumab (anti-PD-1) treatment. These receptors originate from a person between 40 and 85 years old with oral cavity squamous cell carcinoma. Both conserved end residues are part of each CDR3. Each record gives: J gene, clone size, V gene, D gene, CDR3 length, CDR3 protein, CDR3 DNA. A D gene is named only where the DNA matches it firmly. Clone size, where shown, is once, few, many, or a class for clones that have expanded.

TRBJ2-3	once	TRBV4-1	-	14	CASSQSPVTDTQYF	TGCGCCAGCAGCCAATCCCCTGTAACAGATACGCAGTATTTT
TRBJ1-2	-	TRBV7-2	-	13	CASSPLGVNGYTF	TGTGCCAGCAGCCCCCTCGGGGTGAATGGCTACACCTTC
TRBJ1-6	few	TRBV14	-	14	CASSQGRENSPLHF	TGTGCCAGCAGCCAAGGAAGGGAAAACTCACCCCTCCACTTT
TRBJ1-1	-	TRBV29-1	-	12	CSVEIRLDEAFF	TGCAGCGTTGAAATCCGACTTGATGAAGCTTTCTTT
TRBJ1-1	-	TRBV5-1	TRBD1	13	CASSLGTGPEAFF	TGCGCCAGCAGCCTTGGGACAGGCCCTGAAGCTTTCTTT
TRBJ1-5	-	TRBV7-9	-	15	CASSLGQGGSEPQHF	TGTGCCAGCAGCTTAGGGCAGGGTGGATCGGAGCCCCAGCATTTT
TRBJ1-5	-	TRBV6-1	-	14	CASSDGGYNQPQHF	TGTGCCAGCAGTGACGGGGGGTACAATCAGCCCCAGCATTTT
TRBJ2-4	-	TRBV5-1	-	12	CASSLDRFSWYF	TGCGCCAGCAGCTTGGACAGGTTCTCTTGGTACTTC
TRBJ2-5	once	TRBV7-9	TRBD1	15	CASSLRQGVQETQYF	TGTGCCAGCAGCTTAAGACAGGGGGTACAAGAGACCCAGTACTTC
TRBJ2-1	-	TRBV4-3	-	15	CASSRSFGGANEQFF	TGCGCCAGCAGCCGGTCCTTTGGGGGGGCGAATGAGCAGTTCTTC
TRBJ1-6	-	TRBV5-6	-	13	CASSNSENSPLHF	TGTGCCAGCAGCAATTCTGAGAATTCACCCCTCCACTTT
TRBJ1-4	-	TRBV28	-	12	CASSSSREKLFF	TGTGCCAGCAGTTCGTCCCGGGAAAAACTGTTTTTT
TRBJ1-4	-	TRBV19	-	15	CASSIGAANNEKLFF	TGTGCCAGTAGTATCGGGGCAGCGAATAATGAAAAACTGTTTTTT
TRBJ2-3	-	TRBV14	-	15	CASSQEMRRADTQYF	TGTGCCAGCAGCCAAGAAATGAGGCGCGCAGATACGCAGTATTTT
TRBJ2-7	-	TRBV28	-	14	CASSLGGGGYVQYF	TGTGCCAGCAGTTTAGGGGGAGGGGGTTATGTGCAGTACTTC
TRBJ1-1	-	TRBV2	TRBD1	14	CASSQGARNTEAFF	TGTGCCAGCAGTCAGGGGGCCCGGAACACTGAAGCCTTCTTT
TRBJ2-2	-	TRBV29-1	TRBD1	13	CSVRRQGAGELFF	TGCAGCGTCCGACGACAGGGTGCCGGGGAGCTGTTTTTT
TRBJ1-1	-	TRBV10-2	TRBD1	15	CASSEPGQGGAEAFF	TGCGCCAGCAGTGAACCGGGACAGGGAGGCGCTGAAGCTTTCTTT
TRBJ1-2	-	TRBV5-6	-	13	CASSPAGPDGYTF	TGTGCCAGCAGCCCCGCCGGGCCAGATGGCTACACCTTC